This T cell receptor (beta chain) is from a study of T-cell reconstitution after alpha-beta-depleted transplantation in children. It was with unique molecular identifiers that the TCRbeta library was prepared. TCRdb called the PCR reads again in MiXCR, with one record for every CDR3 protein. The sample contains around 490,000 distinct CDR3 sequences, roughly 10% of which appear only once. Trimming removed 5 bases from V and 5 bases from J; junction bases left unmatched: 10. Germline V CDR1 and CDR2: SGDLS, YYNGEE. The CDR3 is 15 amino acids. The chain is built from TRBV9 and TRBJ2-5; 9 bases agree with TRBD2. This clonotype was sampled from a female patient between 2 and 15 years old who had a stem cell transplant for aplastic anemia, so the T cells may come from the graft donor. The sequences come from PBMCs, mostly from graft donor cells, collected 180 days after TCRalphabeta/CD19-depleted stem cell transplant. The CDR3 spells CASSLSGRREETQYF. The CDR3 bases are TGTGCCAGCAGTCTAAGCGGGAGGAGGGAGGAGACCCAGTACTTC.